The clone carrying this T cell receptor (beta chain) was observed a single time. The source of the sample is a study of CD8 T cells in Susac syndrome. From blood CD8+ and CD4+ T cells, TCR beta sequences were generated. It was treatment-naive patients with stable or active relapsing-remitting disease who made up the multiple sclerosis controls. The CD8+ and CD4+ T cells were negatively isolated, with the TEMRA cells enriched by FACS. Trimming removed 2 bases from V and 2 bases from J; junction bases left unmatched: 7. CDR1 and CDR2 from the germline V gene are SGDLS and YYNGEE. This CDR3 has 16 residues. When the RNA was reverse transcribed, random hexamers were used with an input of roughly 0.45 to 1 ug. The method of amplification for TCR beta CDR3 was immunoSEQ multiplex PCR, covering 54 Vbeta and 13 Jbeta. TCRdb independently ran MiXCR on the immunoSEQ multiplex PCR reads; one entry per CDR3 protein. Among 250,000 to 350,000 distinct CDR3 sequences, approximately 85% were seen once, and the ten largest hold 0.11%.

Sequencing used CD8+ T cells from PBMCs. The chain is built from TRBV9 and TRBJ2-7, with 10 bases that match TRBD2. The receptor comes from a human donor with multiple sclerosis. DNA of the CDR3: TGTGCCAGCAGCGTTCTTAGCGGGAGGCCCCCCTACGAGCAGTACTTC. It is translated as CASSVLSGRPPYEQYF.